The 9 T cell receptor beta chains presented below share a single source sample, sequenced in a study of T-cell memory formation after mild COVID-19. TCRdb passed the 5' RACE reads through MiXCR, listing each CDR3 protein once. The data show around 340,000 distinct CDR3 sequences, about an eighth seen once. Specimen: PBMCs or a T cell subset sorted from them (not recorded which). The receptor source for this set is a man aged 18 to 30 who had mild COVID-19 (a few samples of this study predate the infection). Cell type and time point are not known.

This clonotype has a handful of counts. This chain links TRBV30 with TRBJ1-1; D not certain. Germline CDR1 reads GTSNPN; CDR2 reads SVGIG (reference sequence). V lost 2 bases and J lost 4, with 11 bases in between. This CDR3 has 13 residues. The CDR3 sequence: CAWSPVWGTEAFF. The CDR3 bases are TGTGCCTGGAGTCCAGTGTGGGGCACTGAAGCTTTCTTT.

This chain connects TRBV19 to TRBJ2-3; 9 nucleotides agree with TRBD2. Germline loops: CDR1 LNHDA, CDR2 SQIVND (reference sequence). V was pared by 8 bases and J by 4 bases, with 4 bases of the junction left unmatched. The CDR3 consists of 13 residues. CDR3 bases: TGTGCCAGTGCGGGGGGGCGAGCAGATACGCAGTATTTT. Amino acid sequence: CASAGGRADTQYF.

The CDR3 coding sequence is TGCGCCAGCAGCCAAGATAACAGGAACTATGGCTACACCTTC. Translated: CASSQDNRNYGYTF. The chain recombines TRBV4-3 with TRBJ1-2; TRBD1 is a possible D gene (5 bases). Trimming pared 0 bases from V and 2 bases from J, leaving 7 bases between. CDR1 is LGHNA and CDR2 is YSLEER in the germline V gene. CDR3 length: 14 residues.

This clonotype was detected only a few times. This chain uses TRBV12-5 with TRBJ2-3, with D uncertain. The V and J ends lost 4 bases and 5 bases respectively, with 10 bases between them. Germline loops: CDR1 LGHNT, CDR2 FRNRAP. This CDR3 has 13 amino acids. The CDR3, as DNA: TGTGCTAGTGGTTGGTCAAGAGGAGATACGCAGTATTTT. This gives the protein CASGWSRGDTQYF.

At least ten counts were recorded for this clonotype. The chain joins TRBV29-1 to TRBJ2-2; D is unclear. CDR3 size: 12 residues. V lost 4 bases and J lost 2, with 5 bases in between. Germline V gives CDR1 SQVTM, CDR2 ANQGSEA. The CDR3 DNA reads TGCAGCGTTGTCAGAAACACCGGGGAGCTGTTTTTT. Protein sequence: CSVVRNTGELFF.

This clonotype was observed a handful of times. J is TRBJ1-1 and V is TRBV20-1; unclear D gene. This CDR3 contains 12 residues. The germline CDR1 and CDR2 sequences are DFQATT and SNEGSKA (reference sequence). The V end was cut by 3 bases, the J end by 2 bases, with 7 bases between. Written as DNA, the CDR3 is TGCAGTGCTAGGGCCAGCAACACTGAAGCTTTCTTT. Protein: CSARASNTEAFF.

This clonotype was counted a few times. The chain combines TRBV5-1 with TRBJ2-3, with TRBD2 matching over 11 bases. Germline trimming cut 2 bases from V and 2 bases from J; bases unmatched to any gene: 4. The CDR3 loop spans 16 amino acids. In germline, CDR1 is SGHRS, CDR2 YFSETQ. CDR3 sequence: CASSFKLAGDTDTQYF. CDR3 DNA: TGCGCCAGCAGCTTCAAACTAGCGGGGGACACAGATACGCAGTATTTT. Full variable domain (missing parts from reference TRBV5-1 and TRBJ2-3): KAGVTQTPRYLIKTRGQQVTLSCSPISGHRSVSWYQQTPGQGLQFLFEYFSETQRNKGNFPGRFSGRQFSNSRSEMNVSTLELGDSALYLCASSFKLAGDTDTQYFGPGTRLTVL.

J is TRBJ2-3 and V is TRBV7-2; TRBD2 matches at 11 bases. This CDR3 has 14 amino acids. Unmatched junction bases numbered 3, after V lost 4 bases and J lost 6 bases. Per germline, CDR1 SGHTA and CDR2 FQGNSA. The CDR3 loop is CASSWGTSGDTQYF. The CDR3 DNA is TGTGCCAGCAGCTGGGGGACTAGCGGTGATACGCAGTATTTT. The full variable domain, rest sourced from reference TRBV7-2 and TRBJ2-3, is GAGVSQSPSNKVTEKGKDVELRCDPISGHTALYWYRQSLGQGLEFLIYFQGNSAPDKSGLPSDRFSAERTGGSVSTLTIQRTQQEDSAVYLCASSWGTSGDTQYFGPGTRLTVL.

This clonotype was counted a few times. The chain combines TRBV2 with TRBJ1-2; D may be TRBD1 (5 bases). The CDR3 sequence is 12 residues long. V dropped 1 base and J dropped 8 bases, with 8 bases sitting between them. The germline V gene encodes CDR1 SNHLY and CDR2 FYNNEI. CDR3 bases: TGTGCCAGCAGTGAAGTCAGGGAAGGCTACACCTTC. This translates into CASSEVREGYTF. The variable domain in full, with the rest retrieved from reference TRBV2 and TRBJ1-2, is EPEVTQTPSHQVTQMGQEVILRCVPISNHLYFYWYRQILGQKVEFLVSFYNNEISEKSEIFDDQFSVERPDGSNFTLKIRSTKLEDSAMYFCASSEVREGYTFGSGTRLTVV.